This T cell receptor (beta chain) was sequenced in a study of PD-1 blockade in classical Hodgkin lymphoma (dated by TCRdb to the early 2020s). Turning to the overall study: Nivolumab dosing was 3 mg/kg intravenously every 2 weeks, continuing until either disease progression or unacceptable toxicity. The study used TCR beta sequencing and CyTOF to define a peripheral blood immune signature of response to PD-1 blockade in classical Hodgkin lymphoma.

The time point label, as the study defines it: cycle 1 day 1 (C1D1), immediately before nivolumab initiation. Every trial patient had relapsed after autologous stem cell transplantation, and cohorts A, B and C differed in prior brentuximab vedotin exposure. Magnetic negative selection with a Miltenyi CD4+ T cell isolation kit was used to purify CD4+ T cells from thawed PBMCs. The trial cohort comprised around 60 patients with relapsed/refractory classical Hodgkin lymphoma whose best overall responses were complete response, partial response or progressive disease. Trial patients were treated with single-agent nivolumab in the multi-cohort phase II CheckMate 205 trial. Best overall response was determined by an independent review committee according to the 2007 International Working Group response criteria. Trial PBMCs were collected immediately before nivolumab initiation (C1D1) and during therapy at cycle 2 day 1 and cycle 4 day 1. Peripheral blood was collected in 8 mL Vacutainer Cell Preparation Tubes, from which PBMCs were isolated by centrifugation and then cryopreserved. Purified CD4+ and CD8+ fractions were generated only in cases for which an additional PBMC sample was available. Magnetically labelled cells were depleted on LS columns in a quadroMACS separator, and the flow-through was collected as the purified fraction.

Broad study findings and their caveats: CD4+ but not CD8+ TCR diversity rose significantly by C4D1 (p=0.0027 vs p=0.16), most apparent in complete responders (p=0.02). Baseline TCR diversity was reported to be lower in newly diagnosed patients than in healthy donors and to be lower still in relapsed/refractory patients. Among trial patients, those achieving complete response had baseline diversity similar to that of newly diagnosed patients, while diversity was significantly lower in partial responders and progressors. Diversity was lower in patients who began nivolumab less than 1 year after ASCT, so these patients were left out of later analyses to avoid confounding by immune reconstitution. The study was limited to a single clinical trial cohort, and causes of repertoire differences, possibly disease activity or prior therapy, remained undefined.

The cysteine opens and the phenylalanine closes a CDR3 of 15 amino acids. The kept DNA is CDR3 alone, 45 bases in frame from the first base. From the germline V gene (reference sequence), CDR1 is SEHNR and CDR2 is FQNEAQ. The junction shows trimming of 3 bases on V and 0 bases on J, plus 9 bases between the germline ends. The Qiagen DNeasy kit was used to extract genomic DNA from unsorted PBMCs and from the negatively selected CD4+ and CD8+ fractions. TCR beta CDR3 regions were amplified by immunoSEQ multiplex PCR using primers annealing to V and J segments. A synthetic immune receptor repertoire was used to minimize amplification bias, and any residual bias was removed computationally once sequencing was done. Turning to the authors' computational methods: Repertoire diversity was quantified as the Shannon entropy index using custom Python scripts. The unsorted, CD4+ and CD8+ repertoires were each analyzed separately, with the exception of combined analyses, where CD4+ and CD8+ sequences were merged in silico. Clonal expansion was defined as a frequency increase of at least 2-fold after treatment compared with C1D1, and clones undetected at baseline were assigned a pseudocount of 0.5. Clones with 0 or 1 copy at C1D1 were defined as singleton clones, while clones with 2 or more copies were defined as non-singleton clones. Clones expanded in unsorted samples were labelled as CD4+, CD8+ or unknown by matching protein sequences in sorted samples from the same patient. Diversity changes from C1D1 to C4D1 were tested in paired samples using Wilcoxon tests. As stored in TCRdb, this immuneACCESS dataset retains in-frame rearrangements with V and J assigned. A fraction of the clones does not appear; measured against another copy, unresolved V genes explain less than half of the discrepancy, and the remainder lacks a known reason. That table furnishes V, J and clone size, whereas the DNA furnished D and trimming. This sample comprises tens of thousands of clones, about three quarters of them detected only once. The ten largest clones represent 2% to 2.5% of the sample.

Details on this clone: Its antigen is currently not known. The sample holds no much larger clone one base away, and base qualities are not on file.

The specimen comprised CD4+ T cells from blood, sampled at baseline. This clonotype was sampled from a human donor with classical Hodgkin lymphoma. Recombination linked TRBV7-9 to TRBJ2-1; the D segment is perhaps TRBD1 or TRBD2, each sharing 5 matched bases. At the DNA level, the sequence is TGTGCCAGCAGCTTGGGACGGGTCTCCTACAATGAGCAGTTCTTC. Translated, this is CASSLGRVSYNEQFF.